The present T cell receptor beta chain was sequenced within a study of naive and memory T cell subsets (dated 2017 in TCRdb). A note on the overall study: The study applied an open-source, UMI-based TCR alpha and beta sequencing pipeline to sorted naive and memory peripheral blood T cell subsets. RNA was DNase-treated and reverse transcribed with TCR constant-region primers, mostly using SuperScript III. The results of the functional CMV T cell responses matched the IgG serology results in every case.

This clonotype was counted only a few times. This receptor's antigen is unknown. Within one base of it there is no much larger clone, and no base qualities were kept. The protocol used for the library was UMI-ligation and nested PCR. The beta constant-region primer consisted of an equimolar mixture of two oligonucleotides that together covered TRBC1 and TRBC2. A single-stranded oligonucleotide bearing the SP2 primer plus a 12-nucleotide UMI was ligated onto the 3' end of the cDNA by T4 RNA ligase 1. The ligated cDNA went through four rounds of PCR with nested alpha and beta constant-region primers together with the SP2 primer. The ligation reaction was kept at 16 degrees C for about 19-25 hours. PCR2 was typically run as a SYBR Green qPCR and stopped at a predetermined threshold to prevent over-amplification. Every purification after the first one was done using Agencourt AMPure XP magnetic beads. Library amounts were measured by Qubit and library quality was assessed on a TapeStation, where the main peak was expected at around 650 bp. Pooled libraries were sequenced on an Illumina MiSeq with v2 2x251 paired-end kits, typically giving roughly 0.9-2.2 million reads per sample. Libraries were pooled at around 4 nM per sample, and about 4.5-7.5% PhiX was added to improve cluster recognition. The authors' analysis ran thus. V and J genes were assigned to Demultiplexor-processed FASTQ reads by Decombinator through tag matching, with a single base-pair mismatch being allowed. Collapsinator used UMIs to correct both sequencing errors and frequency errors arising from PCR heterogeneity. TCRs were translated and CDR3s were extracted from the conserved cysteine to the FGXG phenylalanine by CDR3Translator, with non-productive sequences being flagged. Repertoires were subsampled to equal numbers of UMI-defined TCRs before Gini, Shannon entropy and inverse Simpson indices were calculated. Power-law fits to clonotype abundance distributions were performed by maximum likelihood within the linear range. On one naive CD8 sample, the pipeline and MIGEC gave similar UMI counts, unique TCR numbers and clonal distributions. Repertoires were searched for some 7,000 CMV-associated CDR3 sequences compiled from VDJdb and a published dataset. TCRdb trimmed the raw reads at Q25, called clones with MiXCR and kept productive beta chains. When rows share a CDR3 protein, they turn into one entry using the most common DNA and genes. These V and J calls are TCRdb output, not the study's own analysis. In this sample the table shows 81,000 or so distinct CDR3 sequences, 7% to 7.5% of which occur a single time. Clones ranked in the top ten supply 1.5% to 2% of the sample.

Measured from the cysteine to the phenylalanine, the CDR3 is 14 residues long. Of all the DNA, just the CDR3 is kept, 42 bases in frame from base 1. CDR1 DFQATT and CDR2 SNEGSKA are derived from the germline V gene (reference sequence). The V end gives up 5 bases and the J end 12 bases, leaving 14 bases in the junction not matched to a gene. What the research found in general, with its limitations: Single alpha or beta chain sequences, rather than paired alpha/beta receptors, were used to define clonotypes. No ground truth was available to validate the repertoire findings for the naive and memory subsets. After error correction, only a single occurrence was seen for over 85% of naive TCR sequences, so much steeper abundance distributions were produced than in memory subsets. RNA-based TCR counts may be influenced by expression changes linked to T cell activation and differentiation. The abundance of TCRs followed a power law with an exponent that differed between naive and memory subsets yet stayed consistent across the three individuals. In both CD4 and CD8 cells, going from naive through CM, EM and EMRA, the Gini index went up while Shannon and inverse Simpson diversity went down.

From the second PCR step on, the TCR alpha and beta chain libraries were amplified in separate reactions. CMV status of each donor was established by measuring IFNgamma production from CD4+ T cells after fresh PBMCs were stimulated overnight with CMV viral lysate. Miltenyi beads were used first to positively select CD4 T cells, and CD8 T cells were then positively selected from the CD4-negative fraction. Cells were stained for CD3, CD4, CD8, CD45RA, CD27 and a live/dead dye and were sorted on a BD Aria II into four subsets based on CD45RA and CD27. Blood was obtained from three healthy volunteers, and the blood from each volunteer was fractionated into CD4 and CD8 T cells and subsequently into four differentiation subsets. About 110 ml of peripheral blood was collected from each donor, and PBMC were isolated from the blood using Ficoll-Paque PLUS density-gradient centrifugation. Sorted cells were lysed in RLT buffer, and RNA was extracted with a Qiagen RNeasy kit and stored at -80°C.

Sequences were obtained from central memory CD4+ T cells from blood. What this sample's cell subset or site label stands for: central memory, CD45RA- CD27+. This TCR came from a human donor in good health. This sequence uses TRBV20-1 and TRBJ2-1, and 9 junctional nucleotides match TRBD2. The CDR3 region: CSAHGLAPNKRQFF. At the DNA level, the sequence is TGCAGTGCTCACGGACTAGCGCCAAATAAGAGGCAGTTCTTC.